Each of the 9 T cell receptor beta chains below was sequenced from the same sample in a study of blood T cell repertoires in COVID-19. Measured with immunoSEQ multiplex PCR; TCRdb has only the in-frame clones, and not every one. Of 490,000 or so clones in the sample, roughly nine tenths were seen once. The sequencing input was PBMCs or T cells enriched from blood (not recorded which). The origin of the receptors is a woman aged 55-70 years who had recovered from COVID-19.

The V and J genes are TRBV2 and TRBJ1-4; D call uncertain. CDR3 length: 14 amino acids. Trimming removed 7 bases at V and 7 bases at J, with 16 bases between. The germline gives CDR1 SNHLY, CDR2 FYNNEI. CDR3 in amino acids: CASTRRGEIEKLFF. The CDR3 DNA follows: TGTGCCAGCACCCGTCGGGGAGAGATTGAAAAACTGTTTTTT.

The chain links TRBV6-1 to TRBJ1-5, with D hard to call. The CDR3 covers 15 residues. Germline CDR1 is MNHNS and CDR2 is SASEGT. V was clipped by 2 bases and J by 2 bases, with 10 bases between them. CDR3 in DNA: TGTGCCAGCAGTGAATCAGGTTTTCGCAATCAGCCCCAGCATTTT. Translating it yields CASSESGFRNQPQHF.

CDR3 region: CASSLRTGGQGMNTEAFF. The CDR3 nucleotides read TGCGCCAGCAGCTTAAGAACAGGGGGCCAAGGGATGAACACTGAAGCTTTCTTT. V is TRBV5-1 and J is TRBJ1-1; 9 nucleotides match TRBD1. This CDR3 has 18 residues. Germline CDR1 and CDR2: SGHRS and YFSETQ. V shed 2 bases and J 0 bases; nucleotides not matched to a gene: 11.

The chain is built from TRBV19 and TRBJ2-2, with D tentatively TRBD1 (6 bases). V was clipped by 8 bases and J by 5 bases, with 15 bases between them. Germline CDR1 LNHDA, CDR2 SQIVND (reference sequence). CDR3 length: 14 residues. Here the CDR3 reads CASYRVYPTGELFF. CDR3 DNA: TGTGCCAGTTACAGGGTGTATCCGACCGGGGAGCTGTTTTTT.

The chain carries TRBV19 and TRBJ1-1; possible D gene TRBD1, 6 bases. V lost 7 bases, J lost 0 bases, and 15 bases lay in between. Germline V gene data show CDR1 as LNHDA and CDR2 as SQIVND (reference sequence). The CDR3 is 15 amino acids. DNA for the CDR3: TGTGCCAGTACTTATCTCGACAGGATGAACACTGAAGCTTTCTTT. Translating gives CASTYLDRMNTEAFF.

The chain has TRBV6-5 and TRBJ1-2; 7 nucleotides line up with TRBD1. J gave up 8 bases and V 2 bases, and 8 bases lay outside the gene matches. Germline CDR1 and CDR2: MNHEY and SVGAGI. The CDR3 sequence is 14 residues long. CDR3 region: CASSYQDRREGYTF. CDR3 DNA sequence: TGTGCCAGCAGTTACCAGGACAGGAGAGAGGGCTACACCTTC.

This clone was counted only a few times. Other DNA sequences from this sample encode an identical CDR3 as well. J is TRBJ1-4 and V is TRBV3-1 (or the pseudogene TRBV3-2); D remains ambiguous. From germline, CDR1 is LGHDT and CDR2 YNNKEL (reference sequence). This CDR3 has 14 amino acids. V gave up 3 bases and J gave up 1 base, with 6 bases separating them. The DNA of the CDR3 is TGTGCCAGCAGCCAGCGGGGAACTAATGAAAAACTGTTTTTT. Translated, it gives CASSQRGTNEKLFF.

The chain uses TRBV24-1 and TRBJ1-4; 11 bases align to TRBD1. The CDR3 loop spans 18 amino acids. Looked up from germline, CDR1 is KGHDR and CDR2 is SFDVKD. J was trimmed by 3 bases and V by 3 bases; bases with no gene match: 8. The CDR3 region is CATSDVPGQGVANEKLFF. CDR3 nucleotides: TGTGCCACCAGTGATGTCCCGGGACAGGGGGTAGCTAATGAAAAACTGTTTTTT.

This clone appeared a single time. The chain carries TRBV4-1 and TRBJ1-2; D gene ambiguous. CDR1 MGHRA and CDR2 YSYEKL come from the germline V gene. The length of the CDR3 is 13 residues. V shed 1 base and J shed 4 bases, with 7 bases lying between them. CDR3 loop: CASSQGRSYGYTF. As DNA, the CDR3 is TGCGCCAGCAGCCAAGGTCGGTCCTATGGCTACACCTTC.